This T cell receptor (beta chain) was observed in a study of T cell changes during pregnancy in multiple sclerosis. In germline, CDR1 is SGHDN, CDR2 FVKESK. Trimming at V came to 4 bases and at J to 0 bases, leaving 0 bases not matched to a gene. The CDR3 is 14 residues long. This clone qualifies as medium-sized (0.01 to 0.1%). Generated by immunoSEQ multiplex PCR, the TCRdb table keeps only in-frame clones and is missing some. Among over 10,000 clones listed, roughly 90% were seen once. V gene TRBV14 combines with J gene TRBJ1-3; 7 nucleotides align to TRBD1. The TCR originated in a female donor with multiple sclerosis, enrolled in a pregnancy study. The sequencing here drew on CD8+ T cells from peripheral blood mononuclear cells, taken in the first trimester of pregnancy. The CDR3 loop is CASSRTGSGNTIYF. The CDR3 DNA sequence: TGTGCCAGCAGCCGGACAGGCTCTGGAAACACCATATATTTT.